The entry below gives a single TCR beta chain sequence along with its context. The antigen remains unidentified. Following RNA extraction, reverse transcription yielded cDNA that acted as the sequencing template. Produced via immunoSEQ multiplex PCR; TCRdb's table is partial and in-frame only. This sample has roughly 100,000 clones, with 45% to 60% found just once. The germline gives CDR1 GTSNPN, CDR2 SVGIG (reference sequence). The CDR3 runs 13 residues. Trimming cost V 3 bases and J 4 bases, with 12 bases left between them. The sample comes from a study of CD8+ T cells in alopecia areata. Overall study results and limits: Tissue-resident alphabeta T cells belonging to normal skin likewise get sequenced within scalp specimens. Compared with normal scalp, lesional scalp had higher clonality and more expanded CD8+ clones. With patients, TCR sharing proved less clear than in mice, a difference possibly related to HLA.

Sorting separated CD4+ and CD8+ T cells out of PBMCs. Sequenced: CD4+ T cells sorted from blood. The chain uses TRBV30 and TRBJ1-2; tentatively, D is TRBD1 (6 bases). This clonotype was sampled from a human donor in good health. The CDR3 reads CAWRDTGFYGYTF. The CDR3 DNA sequence: TGTGCCTGGAGGGATACAGGGTTCTATGGCTACACCTTC.